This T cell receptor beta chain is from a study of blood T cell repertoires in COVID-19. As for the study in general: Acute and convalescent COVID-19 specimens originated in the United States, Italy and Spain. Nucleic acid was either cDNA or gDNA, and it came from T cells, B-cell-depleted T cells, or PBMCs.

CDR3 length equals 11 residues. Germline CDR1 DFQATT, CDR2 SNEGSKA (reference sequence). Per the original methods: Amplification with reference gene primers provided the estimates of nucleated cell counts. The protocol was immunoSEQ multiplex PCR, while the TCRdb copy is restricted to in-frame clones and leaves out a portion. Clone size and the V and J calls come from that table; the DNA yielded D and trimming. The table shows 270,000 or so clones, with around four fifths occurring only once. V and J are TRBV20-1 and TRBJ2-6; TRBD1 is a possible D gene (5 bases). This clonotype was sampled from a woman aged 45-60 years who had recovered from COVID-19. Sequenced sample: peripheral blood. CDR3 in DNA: TGCAGGGGGCTAGGGGCCAACGTCCTGACTTTC. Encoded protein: CRGLGANVLTF.